Presented here are 12 T cell receptor beta chains from one specimen sequenced in a study of read filtering for tumor transcriptome and immune sequencing. This library used roughly 0.4 ug RNA and molecular barcoded adaptors spanning alpha/delta and beta/gamma chains. TCRdb redid the calling of the reads with MiXCR, one entry per CDR3 protein. The sample records around 14,000 distinct CDR3 sequences, roughly 22% being singletons. Sequencing was carried out using a population of CD138-negative cells sorted from bone marrow. The receptors derive from a donor aged 40 or over with multiple myeloma.

This clonotype has only a few counts. A far more abundant clone sits one base away, making this likely a read error. Since no conserved phenylalanine or tryptophan closes the CDR3, a read error is the likely cause. The V gene is TRBV30, the J gene TRBJ2-7; D is ambiguous. The germline gives CDR1 GTSNPN, CDR2 SVGIG (reference sequence). This CDR3 comprises 14 residues. In DNA form, the CDR3 reads TGCGCCAGCAGCCAAGATCTTGGTGCCTACGAGCAGTACCTC. This encodes CASSQDLGAYEQYL.

On this clonotype: This may come from a read error, since a much larger clone is one base off. The rearrangement links TRBV4-1 to TRBJ1-1; D gene unclear. CDR1 is MGHRA and CDR2 is YSYEKL in the germline V gene. V dropped 1 base and J dropped 1 base, with 7 bases sitting between them. The CDR3 runs to 14 residues. The CDR3 here is CASSQASTNTEAFF. For the CDR3, the DNA is TGCGCCAGCAGCCAAGCCAGCACGAACACTGAAGCTTTCTTT.

This clonotype has ten or more counts. This chain links TRBV11-2 with TRBJ2-1; D is unresolved. The V end lost 2 bases, the J end lost 5 bases, and 4 bases lay between the germline ends. Germline assignment: CDR1 SGHAT and CDR2 FQNNGV. The CDR3 extends over 12 amino acids. Here the CDR3 DNA reads TGTGCCAGCAGCTTAATACACAATGAGCAGTTCTTC. Protein sequence: CASSLIHNEQFF.

This clonotype was counted ten times or more. The CDR3 sequence is CASSLSGLAGDNEQFF. In DNA form, the CDR3 reads TGTGCCAGCAGCTTATCCGGCCTAGCGGGAGATAATGAGCAGTTCTTC. The chain is built from TRBV7-2 and TRBJ2-1, with 10 bases identical to TRBD2. The CDR3 covers 16 residues. Per the germline V gene, CDR1 is SGHTA and CDR2 is FQGNSA. The V segment lost 2 bases and the J segment 7 bases; nucleotides outside the gene matches: 8. Combining the CDR3 with reference TRBV7-2 and TRBJ2-1 gives the whole variable domain GAGVSQSPSNKVTEKGKDVELRCDPISGHTALYWYRQSLGQGLEFLIYFQGNSAPDKSGLPSDRFSAERTGGSVSTLTIQRTQQEDSAVYLCASSLSGLAGDNEQFFGPGTRLTVL.

Regarding this clonotype: A much larger clone sits a single nucleotide away, making a read error possible. V usage is TRBV2 and J usage is TRBJ1-1, with D unclear. Deletions cut 1 base from V and 4 bases from J, with 7 bases between. Germline CDR1 is SNHLY and CDR2 is FYNNEI. The CDR3 extends over 13 amino acids. CDR3 sequence reads: CASSEGFSTEAFF. The DNA of the CDR3 is TGTGCCAGCAGTGAAGGATTCAGCACTGAAGCTTTCTTT.

Comment on this clonotype: With a much larger clone just one base away, this may be a read error. The rearrangement links TRBV12-5 to TRBJ2-1, with D hard to call. The V gene's germline CDR1 is LGHNT and CDR2 FRNRAP. The CDR3 contains 13 residues. The CDR3 loop is CASGDRRDNEQLF. The CDR3 DNA reads as TGTGCTAGTGGCGACCGAAGAGACAATGAGCAGTTGTTC.

This clonotype came up many times. The chain combines TRBV10-3 with TRBJ1-1, with 8 bases that match TRBD1. J gave up 4 bases and V 2 bases, and 3 bases lay outside the gene matches. Germline V CDR1 and CDR2: ENHRY, SYGVKD. The CDR3 is 14 amino acids. CDR3 sequence: CAISERTGFTEAFF. CDR3 nucleotide sequence: TGTGCCATCAGTGAGAGGACAGGGTTCACTGAAGCTTTCTTT.

The V call is TRBV5-1, the J call TRBJ1-1; 11 bases map to TRBD1. There are 15 residues in the CDR3. In germline, CDR1 is SGHRS, CDR2 YFSETQ. Trimming cost V 4 bases and J 5 bases; bases outside gene matches: 7. The CDR3 sequence: CASSTGQGAGTEAFF. For the CDR3, the DNA is TGCGCCAGCAGCACAGGACAGGGGGCCGGGACTGAAGCTTTCTTT. Full variable domain (remainder filled in from reference TRBV5-1 and TRBJ1-1): KAGVTQTPRYLIKTRGQQVTLSCSPISGHRSVSWYQQTPGQGLQFLFEYFSETQRNKGNFPGRFSGRQFSNSRSEMNVSTLELGDSALYLCASSTGQGAGTEAFFGQGTRLTVV.

This clonotype was seen repeatedly, ten times or more. The chain links TRBV27 to TRBJ2-1, with D perhaps TRBD2 (5 bases). The germline V gene encodes CDR1 MNHEY and CDR2 SMNVEV (reference sequence). Trimming stripped 0 bases from V and 0 bases from J, with 9 bases between. The CDR3 is 16 residues long. CDR3 nucleotides: TGTGCCAGCAGTTTATCGAGGGCAAGCTCCTACAATGAGCAGTTCTTC. Its translation is CASSLSRASSYNEQFF.

This clonotype was seen a handful of times. The genes are TRBV30 and TRBJ2-7; possible D gene TRBD2, 7 bases. Trimming removed 0 bases at V and 2 bases at J, with 14 bases between. The CDR3 sequence is 15 residues long. Germline V gives CDR1 GTSNPN, CDR2 SVGIG (reference sequence). CDR3 nucleotide sequence: TGTGCCTGGAGTGTGGGGGGGGGCGCCACCTACGAGCAGTACTTC. Amino acids: CAWSVGGGATYEQYF.

This chain joins TRBV7-2 and TRBJ1-1, with 7 bases that match TRBD1. J was trimmed by 5 bases and V by 5 bases; bases with no gene match: 5. The CDR3 covers 13 residues. Germline-derived CDR1 and CDR2 are SGHTA and FQGNSA. CDR3 bases: TGTGCCAGCAGCCTCCGACAGGGAACTGAAGCTTTCTTT. Its protein product is CASSLRQGTEAFF.

This clonotype occurred many times. This rearrangement joins TRBV3-1 to TRBJ2-7; 7 nucleotides agree with TRBD1. CDR1 and CDR2 (germline): LGHDT, YNNKEL (reference sequence). The V and J ends lost 0 bases and 2 bases, in that order; junction bases with no gene match: 4. The CDR3 has 15 residues. The CDR3 region is CASSQEGTATYEQYF. The CDR3 DNA reads as TGTGCCAGCAGCCAAGAAGGGACAGCTACCTACGAGCAGTACTTC.